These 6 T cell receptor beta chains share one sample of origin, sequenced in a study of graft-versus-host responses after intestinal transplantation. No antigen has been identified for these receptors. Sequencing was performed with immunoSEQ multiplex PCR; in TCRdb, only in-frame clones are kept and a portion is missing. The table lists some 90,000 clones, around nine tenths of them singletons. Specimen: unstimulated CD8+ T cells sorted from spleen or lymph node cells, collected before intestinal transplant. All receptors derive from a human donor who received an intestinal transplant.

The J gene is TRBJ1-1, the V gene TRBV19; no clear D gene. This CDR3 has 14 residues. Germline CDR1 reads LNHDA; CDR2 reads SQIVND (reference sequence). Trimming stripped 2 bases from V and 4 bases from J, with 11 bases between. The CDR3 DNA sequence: TGTGCCAGTAGTATACAGTCTGAAGTCACTGAAGCTTTCTTT. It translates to CASSIQSEVTEAFF.

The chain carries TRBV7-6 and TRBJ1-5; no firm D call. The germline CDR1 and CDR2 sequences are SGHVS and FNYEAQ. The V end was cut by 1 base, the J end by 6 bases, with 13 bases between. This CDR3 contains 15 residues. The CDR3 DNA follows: TGTGCCAGCAGCTTAGAAGGTCATCACGGTCAGCCCCAGCATTTT. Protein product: CASSLEGHHGQPQHF.

CDR3 loop: CASSPQTVNTGELFF. DNA of the CDR3: TGTGCCAGCAGCCCCCAGACGGTGAACACCGGGGAGCTGTTTTTT. The chain carries TRBV7-9 and TRBJ2-2; D remains ambiguous. This CDR3 comprises 15 residues. Germline lookup yields CDR1 SEHNR and CDR2 FQNEAQ (reference sequence). The V gene lost 5 bases and the J gene lost 1 base, with 11 bases spanning the gap.

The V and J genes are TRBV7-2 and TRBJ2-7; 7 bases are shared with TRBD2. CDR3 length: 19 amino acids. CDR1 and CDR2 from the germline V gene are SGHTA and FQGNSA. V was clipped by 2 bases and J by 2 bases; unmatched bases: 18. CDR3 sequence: CASSLWREMPLFTPYEQYF. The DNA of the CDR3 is TGTGCCAGCAGCTTATGGCGGGAGATGCCCCTTTTTACCCCCTACGAGCAGTACTTC.

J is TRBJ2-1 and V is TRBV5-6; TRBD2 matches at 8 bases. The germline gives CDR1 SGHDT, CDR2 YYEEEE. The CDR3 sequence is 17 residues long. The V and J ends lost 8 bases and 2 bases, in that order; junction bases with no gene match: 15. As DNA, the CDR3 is TGTGCCAGTCAGAGCGGGGGCTCGGGGTTGCCCTACAATGAGCAGTTCTTC. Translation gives CASQSGGSGLPYNEQFF.

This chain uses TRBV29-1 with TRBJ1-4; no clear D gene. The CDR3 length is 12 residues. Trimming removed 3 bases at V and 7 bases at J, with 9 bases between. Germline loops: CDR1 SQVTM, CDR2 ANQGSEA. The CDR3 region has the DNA TGCAGCGTTGAGGAGGTTTCTGAAAAACTGTTTTTT. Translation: CSVEEVSEKLFF.